Described below is a single T cell receptor beta chain sequence and its context. The antigen remains undetermined. These iaTreg cells were HLA-DR+ Tregs. Patients had median age 11.6 years, range roughly 2.2-22.9. The sample belongs to a study of synovial regulatory T cells in juvenile arthritis. Study-wide points: Inflammation-associated Treg cells in blood had less TCR diversity than the remaining blood Treg cells. Largely private between patients, iaTreg TCR repertoires showed partial overlap with synovial Teff and blood CPL repertoires.

Clones were read by immunoSEQ multiplex PCR, and TCRdb kept only the in-frame ones, dropping some. The listing records 9,500 to 10,000 clones. The sample comprised Treg cells from blood. The subset: HLA-DR+ inflammation-associated blood Treg cells. The clonotype was recovered from a donor between 2 and 29 years old with juvenile idiopathic arthritis.

The CDR3 loop reads CASSSFAGRGPYEQYF. J is TRBJ2-7 and V is TRBV7-9; TCRdb's D call of TRBD1 is untestable without DNA. Germline values: CDR1 SEHNR, CDR2 FQNEAQ (reference sequence). This CDR3 spans 16 amino acids. Only the protein is available.